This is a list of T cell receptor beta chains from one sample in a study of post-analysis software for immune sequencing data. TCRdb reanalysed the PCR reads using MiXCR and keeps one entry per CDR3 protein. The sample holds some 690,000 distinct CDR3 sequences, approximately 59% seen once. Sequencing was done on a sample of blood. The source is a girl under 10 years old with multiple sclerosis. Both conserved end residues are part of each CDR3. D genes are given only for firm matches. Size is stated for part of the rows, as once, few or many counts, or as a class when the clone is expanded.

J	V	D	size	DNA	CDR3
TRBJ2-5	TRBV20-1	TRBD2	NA	TGCAGTGCTAGAGATTGGGGACTAGCGGGAGGGCCGGGGGGAGAGACCCAGTACTTC	CSARDWGLAGGPGGETQYF
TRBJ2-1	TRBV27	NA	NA	TGTGCCAGCAGTTTAGAAGGGGGAGGGCCAAACAATGAGCAGTTCTTC	CASSLEGGGPNNEQFF
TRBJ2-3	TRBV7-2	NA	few	TGTGCCAGCAGCCCCGCCCGGGGGAACACAGATACGCAGTATTTT	CASSPARGNTDTQYF
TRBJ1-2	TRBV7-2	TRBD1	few	TGTGCCAGCAGCCCTGGGGGACAGGGGGCCCGTGGCTACACCTTC	CASSPGGQGARGYTF
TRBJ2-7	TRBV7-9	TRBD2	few	TGTGCCAGCAGCTTCCTCCATAGCGGGAGTGACTCTTACGAGCAGTACTTC	CASSFLHSGSDSYEQYF
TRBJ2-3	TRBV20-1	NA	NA	TGCAGTGCTAGCCAAGGGGGACCGCATCAGGCAGATACGCAGTATTTT	CSASQGGPHQADTQYF
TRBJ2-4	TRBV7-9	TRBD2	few	TGTGCCAGCAGCTCCCAGCCGGGGGGGCCTAGCAAAAACATTCAGTACTTC	CASSSQPGGPSKNIQYF
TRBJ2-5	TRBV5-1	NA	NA	TGCGCCAGCCTCCTGGGGGGACAGACCCAAGAGACCCAGTACTTC	CASLLGGQTQETQYF
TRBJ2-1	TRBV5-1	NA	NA	TGCGCCAGCAGCTTGGTGGGGTCCAAGACTCACATCAATGAGCAGTTCTTC	CASSLVGSKTHINEQFF
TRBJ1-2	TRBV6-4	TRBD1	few	TGTGCCAGCAGTGACTCCGGGACAGACTATGGCTACACCTTC	CASSDSGTDYGYTF
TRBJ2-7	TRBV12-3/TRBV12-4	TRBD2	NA	TGTGCCAGCAGACCTAGCGGGAGCCCCTACGAGCAGTACTTC	CASRPSGSPYEQYF
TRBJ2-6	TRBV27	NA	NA	TGTGCCAGCAGTTTTATAGGGTTCTCTGGGGCCAACGTCCTGACTTTC	CASSFIGFSGANVLTF
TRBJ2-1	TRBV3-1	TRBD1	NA	TGTGCCAGCAGCCAACGCGGGACAGGTTACAATGAGCAGTTCTTC	CASSQRGTGYNEQFF
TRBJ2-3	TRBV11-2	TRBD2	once	TGTGCCAGCAGCCGGGAGGGAATCACAGATACGCAGTATTTT	CASSREGITDTQYF
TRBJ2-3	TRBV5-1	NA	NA	TGCGCCAGCGGCTTCTTGGGGACTACGCAGTATTTT	CASGFLGTTQYF
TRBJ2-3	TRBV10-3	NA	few	TGTGCCATCAAGGCGTCTAGCACAGATACGCAGTATTTT	CAIKASSTDTQYF
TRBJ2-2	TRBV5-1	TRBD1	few	TGCGCCAGCAGCTTGGGACAGGGGGCCGGGGAGCTGTTTTTT	CASSLGQGAGELFF
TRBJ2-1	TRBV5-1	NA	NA	TGCGCCAGCAGCACTGGACAGTTCAATGAGCAGTTCTTC	CASSTGQFNEQFF
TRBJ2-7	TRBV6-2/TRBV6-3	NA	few	TGTGCCAGCACGTCCTCATCCCGATGGGTGAACGAGCAGTACTTC	CASTSSSRWVNEQYF
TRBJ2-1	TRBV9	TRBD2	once	TGTGCCAGCAGCGTAGGGGCTAGCGGGAGGGTCTACAATGAGCAGTTCTTC	CASSVGASGRVYNEQFF
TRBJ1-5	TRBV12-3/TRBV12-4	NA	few	TGTGCCAGCAGTTTGGGAGGGCTCGAAAATCAGCCCCAGCATTTT	CASSLGGLENQPQHF
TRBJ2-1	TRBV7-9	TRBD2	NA	TGTGCCAGCAGTCGAGGACTAGCGGGAGTGACCTACAATGAGCAGTTCTTC	CASSRGLAGVTYNEQFF
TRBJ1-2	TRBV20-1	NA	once	TGCAGTGCTAGAGATCCATCACAAGGGGGTTCGTACGGCTACACCTTC	CSARDPSQGGSYGYTF
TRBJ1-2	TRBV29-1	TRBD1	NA	TGCAGCGTTGCCCCCGGGACAGGTACCTACCTAGAAGGAGGCTACACCTTC	CSVAPGTGTYLEGGYTF
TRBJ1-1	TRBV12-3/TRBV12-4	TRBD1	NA	TGTGCCAGCGCAGGGGGCACTGAAGCTTTCTTT	CASAGGTEAFF
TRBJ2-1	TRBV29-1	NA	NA	TGCAGCGTTGGGTGGCGCACCGAGCAGTTCTTC	CSVGWRTEQFF
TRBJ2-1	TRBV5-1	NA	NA	TGCGCCAGCAGCTTGTTACCTAGTCATGAGCAGTTCTTC	CASSLLPSHEQFF
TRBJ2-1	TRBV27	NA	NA	TGTGCCAGCAGCTTAACATCAGTGAGCTCCTACAATGAGCAGTTCTTC	CASSLTSVSSYNEQFF
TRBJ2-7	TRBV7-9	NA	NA	TGTGCCAGCAGCTTAGAGTGGCGGTACGAGCAGTACTTC	CASSLEWRYEQYF
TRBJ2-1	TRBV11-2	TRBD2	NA	TGTGCCAGCAGCTTAGGCGGGAGGACATACAATGAGCAGTTCTTC	CASSLGGRTYNEQFF
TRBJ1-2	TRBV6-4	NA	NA	TGTGCCAGCAGTGACGGCAGGGGACGACCGGGCTACACCTTC	CASSDGRGRPGYTF
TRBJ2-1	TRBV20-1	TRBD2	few	TGCAGTGCTAAAAGACTAGCGGGAGTCCACAATGAGCAGTTCTTC	CSAKRLAGVHNEQFF
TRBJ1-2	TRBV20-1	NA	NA	TGCAGTGCCCCAGTACAGGCCGGCTATGGCTACACCTTC	CSAPVQAGYGYTF
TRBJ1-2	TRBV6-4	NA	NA	TGTGCCAGCAGTGCGACAGGCCAATATGGCTACACCTTC	CASSATGQYGYTF
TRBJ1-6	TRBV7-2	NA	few	TGTGCCAGCAGCTTAAGGGGCCAAAATTCACCCCTCCACTTT	CASSLRGQNSPLHF
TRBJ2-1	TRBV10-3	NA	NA	TGTGCCATCAGCGGTCCTGGGGGTGCCTCCTACAATGAGCAGTTCTTC	CAISGPGGASYNEQFF
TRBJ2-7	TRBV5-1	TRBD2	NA	TGCGCCAGCAGCCCACTAGCGGGAGGGCCCGAGCAGTACTTC	CASSPLAGGPEQYF
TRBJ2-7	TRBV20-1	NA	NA	TGCAGTGCTAGAGGTTCGACTAATTCCTACGAGCAGTACTTC	CSARGSTNSYEQYF
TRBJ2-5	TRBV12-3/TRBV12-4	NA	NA	TGTGCCAGCAGTTCTGGGGAAGAGACCCAGTACTTC	CASSSGEETQYF
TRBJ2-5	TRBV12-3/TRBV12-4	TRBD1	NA	TGTGCCAGCAGTCGAGAACAGGGGGCCCAAGAGACCCAGTACTTC	CASSREQGAQETQYF
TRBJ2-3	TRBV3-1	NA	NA	TGTGCCAGCAGCCAAGAAGGGGATGGAAAAGATACGCAGTATTTT	CASSQEGDGKDTQYF
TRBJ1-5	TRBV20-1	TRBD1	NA	TGCAGTGCTAGAGATAAGGACAGGGCCAATCAGCCCCAGCATTTT	CSARDKDRANQPQHF
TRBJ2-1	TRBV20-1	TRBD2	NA	TGCAGTGCTAGAGTCCCGAGAAACGGGAGGGGCAATGAGCAGTTCTTC	CSARVPRNGRGNEQFF
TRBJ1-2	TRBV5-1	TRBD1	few	TGCGCCAGCAGACCCGGGACAGAAACTAACTATGGCTACACCTTC	CASRPGTETNYGYTF
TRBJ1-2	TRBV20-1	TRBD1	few	TGCAGTGCGCCGGGACAGGGGGCTAGAGGCTACACCTTC	CSAPGQGARGYTF
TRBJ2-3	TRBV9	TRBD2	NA	TGTGCCAGCAGCGCCCCCGGGGGGACGGATACGCAGTATTTT	CASSAPGGTDTQYF
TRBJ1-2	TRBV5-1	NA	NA	TGCGCCAGCAGCTTGTTGGATAATGGCTACACCTTC	CASSLLDNGYTF
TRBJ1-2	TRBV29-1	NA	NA	TGCAGCGTTGCCCCCCAGGGTACCTATGGCTACACCTTC	CSVAPQGTYGYTF
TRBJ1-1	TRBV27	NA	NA	TGTGCCAGCAGTTTATTTCGCGGGTTGGGGGCATCGGAAGCTTTCTTT	CASSLFRGLGASEAFF
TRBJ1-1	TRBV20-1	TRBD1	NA	TGCAGTGCTAGAGCCGGTGACAGGGGGCAGACTGAAGCTTTCTTT	CSARAGDRGQTEAFF
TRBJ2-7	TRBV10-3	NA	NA	TGTGCCATCAGTGCGCAAGGGGGCTACGAGCAGTACTTC	CAISAQGGYEQYF
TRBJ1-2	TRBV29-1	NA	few	TGCAGCGTGACCGGGACTAGGGGTATTGGCTACACCTTC	CSVTGTRGIGYTF
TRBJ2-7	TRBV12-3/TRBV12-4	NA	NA	TGTGCCAGCAGTTCCGACGGGACAAAATACGAGCAGTACTTC	CASSSDGTKYEQYF
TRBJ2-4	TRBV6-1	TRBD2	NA	TGTGCCAGCAGAGAACTAGCGGGCCAAAACATTCAGTACTTC	CASRELAGQNIQYF
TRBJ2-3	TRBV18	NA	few	TGTGCCAGCTCACCTCGTCAGGGTTTAGATACGCAGTATTTT	CASSPRQGLDTQYF
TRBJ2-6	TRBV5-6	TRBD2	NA	TGTGCCAGCAGCCCGCCTCGGGGACTAGCGGGAGAGGCTGGGGCCAACGTCCTGACTTTC	CASSPPRGLAGEAGANVLTF
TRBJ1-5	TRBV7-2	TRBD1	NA	TGTGCCAGCAGCTTAGTTGACAGGGGGGATCAGCCCCAGCATTTT	CASSLVDRGDQPQHF
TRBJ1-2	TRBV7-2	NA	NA	TGTGCCAGCAGCTTAGGGCCTGGGGTCAACTATGGCTACACCTTC	CASSLGPGVNYGYTF